This TCR beta chain appears in the sequencing data of a study of blood T cells in healthy people across ages. The people who gave samples were healthy Caucasians from Russia, aged roughly 6 to 100. The use of a sample-barcoded 5' primer and a J-beta primer mix characterized a second PCR of roughly 7 to 11 cycles. TCRdb passed the 5' RACE reads through MiXCR, listing each CDR3 protein once. Here the sample spans 1.5 million to 2 million distinct CDR3 sequences, about 28% being singletons. The CDR3 contains 14 residues. The V gene end was trimmed by 4 bases and the J gene end by 4 bases; junction bases not matched to a gene: 4. Germline-derived CDR1 and CDR2 are SGHKS and YYEKEE (reference sequence).

Specimen: blood. V gene TRBV5-5 combines with J gene TRBJ2-2; 7 bases line up with TRBD2. This clonotype was obtained from a woman aged 25 to 45 in good health. The CDR3 nucleotides are TGTGCCAGCAGCGGCGGGGGAACCACCGGGGAGCTGTTTTTT. This gives the protein CASSGGGTTGELFF.